What follows is one T cell receptor beta chain and its context. What it recognizes is unknown. This sample is drawn from a study of identical twins. General study results and limits: A lower insertion count was a feature of abundant cord blood beta clonotypes, with no such feature in memory repertoires.

Germline V CDR1 and CDR2: SGDLS, YYNGEE. The V gene lost 0 bases and the J gene lost 2 bases, with 11 bases spanning the gap. This CDR3 has 15 residues. After template switching added a universal primer site, the resulting cDNA carried unique molecular identifiers. One entry per CDR3 protein, called by TCRdb with MiXCR from the 5' RACE reads. The profile shows fewer than 550,000 distinct CDR3 sequences, roughly an eighth of them singletons. These data were also reused for a study on yellow fever vaccine responses in identical twins.

The sample consisted of CD4+ T cells sorted from blood. The chain couples TRBV9 to TRBJ2-5; possibly TRBD2 for D (6 bases). This clonotype was sampled from a woman aged 18-29 years in good health. CDR3 residues: CASSVGPGTQETQYF. DNA of the CDR3: TGTGCCAGCAGCGTAGGGCCCGGGACTCAAGAGACCCAGTACTTC.